This record looks at one T cell receptor (beta chain) sequence and its context. Its antigen is unknown. The data were obtained in a study of cytomegalovirus exposure and HLA in healthy donors. Study-level results: Available immune exposure information covered CMV serostatus only.

The germline V gene encodes CDR1 MDHEN and CDR2 SYDVKM. This CDR3 has 13 amino acids. Trimming shortened V by 11 bases and J by 0 bases, and 14 bases separated the two germline ends. Use of 60 Vbeta and 13 Jbeta primers characterized the PCR. The table came from immunoSEQ multiplex PCR; TCRdb's copy has only in-frame clones and leaves some out. The sample records 160,000 or so clones, 80% being singletons. This TCR came from a man aged 25 to 45 in good health and CMV-seronegative. Sequencing was carried out using PBMCs. The rearrangement uses TRBV28 and TRBJ2-7; TRBD1 is a possible D gene (5 bases). CDR3 sequence reads: CAAYDSSSYEQYF. In DNA, the CDR3 is TGTGCCGCCTACGACAGTTCCTCCTACGAGCAGTACTTC. Based on the CDR3 plus reference TRBV28 and TRBJ2-7, the full variable domain is DVKVTQSSRYLVKRTGEKVFLECVQDMDHENMFWYRQDPGLGLRLIYFSYDVKMKEKGDIPEGYSVSREKKERFSLILESASTNQTSMYLCAAYDSSSYEQYFGPGTRLTVT.